This T cell receptor (beta chain) was sequenced during a study of cytomegalovirus exposure and HLA in healthy donors. Study information: The study's early data release held about 85 million unique TCRs from HLA-typed donors. Study-level findings and limits: Among the CMV-associated chains, a few were confirmed in vitro as specific for CMV antigens. Sequence variants that were highly shared formed a cluster that was likely a sequencing artifact.

Amplification used 60 Vbeta primers and 13 Jbeta primers. Measured with immunoSEQ multiplex PCR; TCRdb has only the in-frame clones, and not every one. This table holds 130,000 or so clones, less than 85% found once. Comments on this clone: What it binds is unknown.

Trimming took 3 bases from V and 5 from J, leaving 8 bases between them. The germline gives CDR1 SGHRS, CDR2 YFSETQ. This CDR3 has 12 residues. The chain joins TRBV5-1 to TRBJ2-5, with D possibly being TRBD2 (6 bases). This receptor was taken from a man aged 40-55 years in good health and CMV-seronegative. What was sequenced was PBMCs. CDR3 in amino acids: CASSWREETQYF. As DNA, the CDR3 is TGCGCCAGCAGCTGGAGGGAGGAGACCCAGTACTTC. The full variable domain, completed using reference TRBV5-1 and TRBJ2-5, is KAGVTQTPRYLIKTRGQQVTLSCSPISGHRSVSWYQQTPGQGLQFLFEYFSETQRNKGNFPGRFSGRQFSNSRSEMNVSTLELGDSALYLCASSWREETQYFGPGTRLLVL.